This T cell receptor (beta chain) was sequenced during a study of OX40 agonist ivuxolimab in advanced cancers. Study conclusions and caveats: On average, a greater number of expanded clones characterised CD8+ T cells relative to CD4+.

Blood was sampled at baseline, cycle 4 day 1, and cycle 7 day 1. Some clones are missing from TCRdb's copy, which holds only in-frame ones; the method was immunoSEQ multiplex PCR. The sample includes around 40,000 clones, 75% to 90% of them seen just once. About this clone: Its matching antigen is unknown.

After removal of 5 bases from V and 5 bases from J, the junction contained 11 bases not matched to a gene. Germline V gene lookup returns CDR1 LNHDA and CDR2 SQIVND (reference sequence). The CDR3 is 15 amino acids. The V gene is TRBV19, the J gene TRBJ1-2, with 7 bases that match TRBD1. This TCR was sampled from an adult with an advanced solid tumor such as melanoma, head and neck, liver or kidney cancer. This specimen was CD4+ or CD8+ T cells sorted from blood, taken in a trial of the OX40 agonist ivuxolimab. DNA for the CDR3: TGTGCCAGTAGTGCGATACAGGGGACCGGGTATGGCTACACCTTC. Translating gives CASSAIQGTGYGYTF.